The sequence of this T cell receptor (beta chain) was determined in a study of T cell repertoires in cytomegalovirus infection. This clonotype was observed once. TCRdb re-derived calls from the reads in MiXCR, one entry per CDR3 protein. The sample has about 740,000 distinct CDR3 sequences; about 40% are singletons. Sequencing input: PBMCs. The clonotype originates from a human donor in good health (CMV status not recorded). Some clones in this sample may be carry-over from other donors' samples.

The CDR3 DNA follows: TGTGCCAGCAGTTCTACGCAGGGGGCCGCGGACAGTCAGTACTTC. Residues: CASSSTQGAADSQYF. This rearrangement joins TRBV28 to TRBJ2-4, with TRBD1 identical over 8 bases. The CDR3 has 15 residues. After removal of 4 bases from V and 12 bases from J, the junction contained 14 bases not matched to a gene. Germline CDR1 is MDHEN and CDR2 is SYDVKM.